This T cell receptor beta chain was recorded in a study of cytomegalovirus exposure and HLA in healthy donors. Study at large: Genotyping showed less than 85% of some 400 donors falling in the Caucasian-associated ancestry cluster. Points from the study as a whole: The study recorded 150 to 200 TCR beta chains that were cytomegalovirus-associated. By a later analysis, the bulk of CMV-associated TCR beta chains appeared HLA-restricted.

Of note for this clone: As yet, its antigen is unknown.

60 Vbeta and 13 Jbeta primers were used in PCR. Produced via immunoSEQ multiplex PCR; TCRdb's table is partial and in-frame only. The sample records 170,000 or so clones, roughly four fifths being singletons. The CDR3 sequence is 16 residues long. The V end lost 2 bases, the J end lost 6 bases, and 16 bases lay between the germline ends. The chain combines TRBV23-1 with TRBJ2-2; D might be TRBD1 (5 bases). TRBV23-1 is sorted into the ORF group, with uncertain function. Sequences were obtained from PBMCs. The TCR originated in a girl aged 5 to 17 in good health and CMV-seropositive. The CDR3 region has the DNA TGCGCCAGCAGTCAACTCCAAAGGGGAAAGGCCGGGGAGCTGTTTTTT. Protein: CASSQLQRGKAGELFF.